The rows below give T cell receptor beta chains drawn from one sample of a study of beta chain features in type 1 diabetes. This table comes from immunoSEQ multiplex PCR, and its TCRdb copy is limited to in-frame clones, with some not included. Of 310,000 or so clones listed, about 15% are singletons. The source material was naive CD4+ T cells from blood. These receptors all stem from a man aged 18 to 30 with type 1 diabetes. The conserved cysteine and the conserved F or W are not part of the CDR3 here. Only part of the rows carry a size: once, few, many, or a class if the clone is expanded.

TRBV28,few,TRBJ2-7,ASSLSGTGGSYEQY
TRBV10-3,NA,TRBJ2-3,AISGTGWSTDTQY
TRBV28,few,TRBJ2-3,ASSPTRSGTDTQY
TRBV19,NA,TRBJ1-1,ASSMYRRNTEAF
TRBV7-2,NA,TRBJ2-3,ASSLVFTGDTQY
TRBV6-5,few,TRBJ2-5,ASSYSMAGRGETQY
TRBV7-9,NA,TRBJ2-6,ASSLERGLGSGANVLT
TRBV4-2,few,TRBJ2-5,ASSQLGLDQETQY
TRBV5-1,NA,TRBJ2-5,ASSLTGTSGTQETQY
TRBV5-1,few,TRBJ2-5,ASRNPAETQY
TRBV19,NA,TRBJ1-1,ASSLQARKAF
TRBV29-1,NA,TRBJ2-7,SVEVRGVSYEQY
TRBV13,NA,TRBJ1-2,ASSLDRGYNYGYT
TRBV4-3,few,TRBJ2-6,ASSQPQGTGANVLT
TRBV6-5,NA,TRBJ2-7,ASTSLTGQGTQY
TRBV7-9,few,TRBJ1-6,ASSLSGSPLH
TRBV6-1,few,TRBJ2-7,ASSRLAGGSYEQY
TRBV11-2,NA,TRBJ2-3,ATGVTNTDTQY
TRBV2,few,TRBJ2-5,ASSNGPPYETQY